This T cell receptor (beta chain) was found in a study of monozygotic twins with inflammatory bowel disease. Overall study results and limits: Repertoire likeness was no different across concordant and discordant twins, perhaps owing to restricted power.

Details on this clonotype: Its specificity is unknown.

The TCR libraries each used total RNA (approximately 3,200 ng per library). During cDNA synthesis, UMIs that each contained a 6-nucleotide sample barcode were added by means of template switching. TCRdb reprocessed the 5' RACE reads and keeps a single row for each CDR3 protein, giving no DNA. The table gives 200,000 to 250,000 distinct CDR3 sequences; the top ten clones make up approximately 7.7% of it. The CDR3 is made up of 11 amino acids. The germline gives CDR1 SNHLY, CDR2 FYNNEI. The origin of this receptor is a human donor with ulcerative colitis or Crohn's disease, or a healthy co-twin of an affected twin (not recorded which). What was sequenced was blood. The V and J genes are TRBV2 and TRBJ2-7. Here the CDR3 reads CASSFHYEQYF.